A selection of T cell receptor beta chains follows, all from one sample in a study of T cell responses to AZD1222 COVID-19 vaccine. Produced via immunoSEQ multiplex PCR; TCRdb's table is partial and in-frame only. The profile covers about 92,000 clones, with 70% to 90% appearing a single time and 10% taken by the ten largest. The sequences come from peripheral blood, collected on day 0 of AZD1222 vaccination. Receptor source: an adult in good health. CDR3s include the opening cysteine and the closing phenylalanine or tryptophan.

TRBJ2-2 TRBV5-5 CASSLALAGGANTGELFF
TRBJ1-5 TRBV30 CAWSMGGSNQPQHF
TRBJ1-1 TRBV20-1 CSALRNTEAFF
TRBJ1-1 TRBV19 CASTLRGQGDTEAFF
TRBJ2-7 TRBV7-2 CASRLDRGSSYEQYF
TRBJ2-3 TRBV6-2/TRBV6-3 CASSSYTHTDTQYF
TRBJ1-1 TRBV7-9 CASSLDQGYKTFF
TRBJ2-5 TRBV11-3 CASSSQGETQYF
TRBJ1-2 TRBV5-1 CASSSTQGSYGYTF
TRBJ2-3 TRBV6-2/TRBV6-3 CASSYRGLAGDTQYF
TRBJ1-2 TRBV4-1 CASSQDLGRRGRGYGYTF
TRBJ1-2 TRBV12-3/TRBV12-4 CASSSNRVNGYTF
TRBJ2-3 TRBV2 CASRGSDTQYF
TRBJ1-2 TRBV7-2 CASSRLPDPGQGYGYTF
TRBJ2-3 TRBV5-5 CASSRMTSTDTQYF
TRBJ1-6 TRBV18 CASSPDSYNSPLHF
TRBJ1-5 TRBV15 CATSRDRGGGSYQPQHF
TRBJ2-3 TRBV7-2 CASSPRTSGRATDTQYF
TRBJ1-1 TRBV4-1 CASSQDGGRMNTEAFF
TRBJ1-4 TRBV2 CASSMGRDEKLFF
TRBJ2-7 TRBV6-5 CASSRGGTGSYEQYF
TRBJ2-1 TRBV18 CASSAGQVGQFF
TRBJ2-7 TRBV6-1 CASSELGPPWKQYF
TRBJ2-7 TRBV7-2 CASSLGAGGPHEQYF
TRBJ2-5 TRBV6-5 CASSGGVETQYF
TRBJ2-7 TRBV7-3 CASSFAGDYEQYF
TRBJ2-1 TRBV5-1 CASSMREGHLYEQFF